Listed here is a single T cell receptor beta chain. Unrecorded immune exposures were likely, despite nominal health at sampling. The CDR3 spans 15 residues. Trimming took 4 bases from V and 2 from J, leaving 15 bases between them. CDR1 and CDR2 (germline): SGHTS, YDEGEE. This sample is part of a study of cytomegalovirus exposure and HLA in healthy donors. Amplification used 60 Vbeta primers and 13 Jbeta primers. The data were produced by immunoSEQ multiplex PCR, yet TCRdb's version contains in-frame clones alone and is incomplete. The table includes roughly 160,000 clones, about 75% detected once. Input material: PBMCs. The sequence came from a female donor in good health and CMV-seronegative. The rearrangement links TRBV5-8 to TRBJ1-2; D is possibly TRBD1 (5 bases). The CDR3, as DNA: TGTGCCAGCAGCCGGGGACTCCGAGGGAACTATGGCTACACCTTC. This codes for CASSRGLRGNYGYTF.